What follows are 28 T cell receptor beta chains derived from one specimen sequenced in a study of blood T cell repertoires in COVID-19 (dated by TCRdb to 2018 to 2020). Library preparation was by the immunoSEQ multiplex PCR assay. TCRdb's version of the immuneACCESS table is confined to in-frame rearrangements and falls short of the full clone set. An unresolved V gene accounts for under half of the shortfall where checked; the remainder is of unknown origin. Recorded for this sample are about 280,000 clones; around 88% of them occurred a single time. Of the sample, 6% to 7% is held by the ten largest clones. The sequencing input was PBMCs or T cells enriched from blood (not recorded which). The receptors were gathered from a woman aged 40 to 55 who had recovered from COVID-19.

This sequence joins TRBV10-2 and TRBJ1-4; no clear D gene. Germline V lookup: CDR1 WSHSY, CDR2 SAAADI. Trimming left V 3 bases short and J 8 bases short, with 13 bases between. The CDR3 spans 14 residues. The CDR3 DNA reads as TGCGCCAGCAGTGATTGGAGGGATGGGGAAAAACTGTTTTTT. Its protein product is CASSDWRDGEKLFF.

V gene TRBV2 combines with J gene TRBJ1-3; D remains ambiguous. CDR3 length equals 14 residues. The germline V gene has CDR1 SNHLY and CDR2 FYNNEI. V shed 0 bases and J shed 4 bases, with 7 bases lying between them. In DNA, the CDR3 is TGTGCCAGCAGTGAAGCGCTACCAGGAAACACCATATATTTT. Amino acids: CASSEALPGNTIYF.

The CDR3 reads CASSLPSTSTETQYF. CDR3 sequence (DNA): TGTGCCAGCAGTTTACCCTCCACTAGTACGGAGACCCAGTACTTC. The rearrangement links TRBV28 to TRBJ2-5; the D gene is possibly TRBD2 (5 bases). Trimming left V 2 bases short and J 5 bases short, with 15 bases between. CDR1 and CDR2 (germline): MDHEN, SYDVKM. This CDR3 has 15 amino acids.

The chain has TRBV5-8 and TRBJ2-2; TRBD1 matches 7 bases. The CDR3 covers 16 residues. V trimming: 3 bases; J trimming: 0 bases; junction bases outside the gene matches: 5. Germline assignment: CDR1 SGHTS and CDR2 YDEGEE. CDR3 residues: CASSSRDRPNTGELFF. The CDR3 DNA reads as TGTGCCAGCAGCTCAAGGGACAGACCGAACACCGGGGAGCTGTTTTTT.

V and J are TRBV7-2 and TRBJ1-3; D unresolved. The CDR3 consists of 14 residues. Germline assignment: CDR1 SGHTA and CDR2 FQGNSA. V was trimmed by 1 base and J by 5 bases, leaving 9 bases between them. CDR3 region: CASSLGPVRNTIYF. The CDR3 nucleotides read TGTGCCAGCAGCTTAGGGCCAGTTCGAAACACCATATATTTT.

This rearrangement joins TRBV7-8 to TRBJ2-5; maybe TRBD2 (6 bases). The V gene lost 1 base and the J gene lost 0 bases, with 18 bases spanning the gap. The CDR3 is made up of 18 amino acids. CDR1 is SGHVS, CDR2 FQNEAQ, per germline. CDR3 sequence: CASSLVGSFGGDQETQYF. Written as DNA, the CDR3 is TGTGCCAGCAGCTTAGTGGGGTCATTCGGAGGGGACCAAGAGACCCAGTACTTC.

The chain carries TRBV28 and TRBJ2-7, with D possibly TRBD1 on 6 matching bases. The CDR3 spans 14 residues. The ends were cut back, 6 bases at V and 2 bases at J, with 14 bases in the middle. Per germline, CDR1 MDHEN and CDR2 SYDVKM. Written as DNA, the CDR3 is TGTGCCAGCAGGGGACAAGGAGTCGCCTACGAGCAGTACTTC. Amino acids: CASRGQGVAYEQYF.

The chain recombines TRBV27 with TRBJ2-2, with D unclear. Germline assignment: CDR1 MNHEY and CDR2 SMNVEV (reference sequence). This CDR3 comprises 15 residues. Deletions cut 4 bases from V and 0 bases from J, with 9 bases between. The CDR3 region is CASSSTPTNTGELFF. The CDR3 DNA sequence: TGTGCCAGCAGTTCGACACCTACGAACACCGGGGAGCTGTTTTTT.

V and J are TRBV7-2 and TRBJ2-7, with 13 bases matching TRBD2. CDR1 and CDR2 from the germline V gene are SGHTA and FQGNSA. CDR3 size: 15 residues. Trimming at V came to 5 bases and at J to 3 bases, leaving 4 bases not matched to a gene. The CDR3 DNA sequence: TGTGCCAGCAGCACCGGACTAGCGGGAGTCTACGAGCAGTACTTC. It yields the protein CASSTGLAGVYEQYF.

The chain uses TRBV24-1 and TRBJ2-1; no reliable D call. The V end was cut by 5 bases, the J end by 9 bases, with 13 bases between. CDR3 length equals 13 residues. Germline CDR1 reads KGHDR; CDR2 reads SFDVKD. DNA of the CDR3: TGTGCCACCAGTGGGTTCCCAAGCGCTGAGCAGTTCTTC. It codes for CATSGFPSAEQFF.

The V gene is TRBV6-5, the J gene TRBJ1-1; 10 nucleotides align to TRBD1. Germline V gene sequence: CDR1 MNHEY, CDR2 SVGAGI. The CDR3 runs 15 residues. Trimming took 4 bases from V and 8 from J; bases not matched to a gene: 10. The CDR3 loop reads CASSSLGTGETEAFF. The CDR3 DNA sequence: TGTGCCAGCAGTTCCTTAGGGACAGGGGAAACGGAAGCTTTCTTT.

J is TRBJ1-4 and V is TRBV6-4, with 7 bases matching TRBD1. This CDR3 is built from 15 residues. The germline V gene encodes CDR1 MRHNA and CDR2 SNTAGT. After removal of 6 bases from V and 3 bases from J, the junction contained 7 bases not matched to a gene. The CDR3 DNA is TGTGCCAGCAGCAACACAGGGGACGCTAATGAAAAACTGTTTTTT. This encodes CASSNTGDANEKLFF.

The genes are TRBV7-2 and TRBJ2-7, with TRBD2 matching 10 bases. J lost 2 bases, V lost 5 bases, and 6 bases had no gene match. CDR1 and CDR2 (germline): SGHTA, FQGNSA. This CDR3 contains 15 residues. The CDR3 region is CASSLGTSEAYEQYF. CDR3 in DNA: TGTGCCAGCAGCCTAGGGACTAGCGAGGCCTACGAGCAGTACTTC.

The chain carries TRBV25-1 and TRBJ2-3, with D tentatively TRBD2 (5 bases). CDR3 length equals 15 residues. In germline, CDR1 is MGHDK, CDR2 SYGVNS. Deletions cut 4 bases from V and 5 bases from J, with 16 bases between. CDR3 DNA: TGTGCCAGCAGTGTCCCGGGGAGCCGGGGAGATACGCAGTATTTT. This codes for CASSVPGSRGDTQYF.

The chain uses TRBV28 and TRBJ2-7; D perhaps matches TRBD1 (6 bases). From germline, CDR1 is MDHEN and CDR2 SYDVKM. V was pared by 8 bases and J by 0 bases, with 14 bases between. This CDR3 contains 14 residues. As DNA, the CDR3 is TGTGCCAGCGGACAGTTAGGGGGCTCCTACGAGCAGTACTTC. As protein: CASGQLGGSYEQYF.

The chain recombines TRBV30 with TRBJ2-7, with D possibly matching TRBD1 (6 bases). The CDR3 extends over 11 amino acids. Germline V gene data show CDR1 as GTSNPN and CDR2 as SVGIG (reference sequence). V lost 8 bases and J 3 bases, leaving 11 bases between the germline ends. CDR3 sequence reads: CAGKQGYEQYF. The CDR3 coding sequence is TGTGCCGGGAAACAGGGCTACGAGCAGTACTTC.

V is TRBV6-2 or TRBV6-3 and J is TRBJ2-7; 8 bases agree with TRBD1. CDR3 length: 15 residues. V lost 6 bases, J lost 5 bases, and 12 bases stayed unmatched. Germline loops: CDR1 MNHEY, CDR2 SVGEGT. CDR3 bases: TGTGCCAGCAGCCGACAGGGGTTAGGATCAGACGAGCAGTACTTC. Amino acids: CASSRQGLGSDEQYF.

The J gene is TRBJ1-4, the V gene TRBV7-2; no definite D call. Looked up from germline, CDR1 is SGHTA and CDR2 is FQGNSA. The CDR3 sequence is 15 residues long. Deletions cut 2 bases from V and 1 base from J, with 8 bases between. The CDR3 bases are TGTGCCAGCAGCTTAAGTTTCGGAACTAATGAAAAACTGTTTTTT. It translates to CASSLSFGTNEKLFF. Full variable domain (outside the CDR3, taken from reference TRBV7-2 and TRBJ1-4): GAGVSQSPSNKVTEKGKDVELRCDPISGHTALYWYRQSLGQGLEFLIYFQGNSAPDKSGLPSDRFSAERTGGSVSTLTIQRTQQEDSAVYLCASSLSFGTNEKLFFGSGTQLSVL.

This clone has a single count. The J gene is TRBJ2-1, the V gene TRBV7-3, with 9 positions matching TRBD2. There are 16 residues in the CDR3. Trimming at V came to 2 bases and at J to 8 bases, leaving 10 bases not matched to a gene. Per germline, CDR1 SGHTA and CDR2 FQGTGA. CDR3 nucleotide sequence: TGTGCCAGCAGCTTAGTAGGCGGGAGGGCCCCCGATGAGCAGTTCTTC. This sequence encodes CASSLVGGRAPDEQFF.

The rearrangement links TRBV4-3 to TRBJ1-4; 7 nucleotides line up with TRBD1. J lost 11 bases, V lost 4 bases, and 16 bases had no gene match. The CDR3 contains 16 residues. Germline loops: CDR1 LGHNA, CDR2 YSLEER. CDR3 coding DNA: TGCGCCAGCAGCCCGTCCACAGGGGCCGCGGGCCGGAAACTGTTTTTT. Protein: CASSPSTGAAGRKLFF.

This clone came up once. The chain couples TRBV5-5 to TRBJ2-7; D may be TRBD2 (5 bases). CDR3 size: 15 residues. Trimming stripped 4 bases from V and 3 bases from J, with 17 bases between. CDR1 and CDR2 (germline): SGHKS, YYEKEE (reference sequence). CDR3 bases: TGTGCCAGCAGCCCAGAACTAGGGCCTGGCTACGAGCAGTACTTC. It is translated as CASSPELGPGYEQYF.

The sample holds one count of this clone. As DNA, the CDR3 is TGTGCCAGCAGCTGGGGCAGACCTTCCTACGAGCAGTACTTC. Its translation: CASSWGRPSYEQYF. The J gene is TRBJ2-7, the V gene TRBV7-2, with a tentative D call TRBD1 (5 bases). CDR3 length: 14 amino acids. V lost 4 bases and J 1 base, leaving 11 bases between the germline ends. Germline values: CDR1 SGHTA, CDR2 FQGNSA.

J is TRBJ2-7 and V is TRBV25-1; 7 nucleotides match TRBD2. Germline-derived CDR1 and CDR2 are MGHDK and SYGVNS. The CDR3 is 15 amino acids. J gave up 5 bases and V 7 bases, and 14 bases lay outside the gene matches. The chain's CDR3 is CASNPTGAGKHEQYF. Here the CDR3 DNA reads TGTGCCAGCAACCCCACGGGAGCGGGAAAGCACGAGCAGTACTTC.

The V gene is TRBV5-1, the J gene TRBJ2-1; 7 nucleotides align to TRBD2. The CDR3 length is 17 residues. V lost 2 bases, J lost 5 bases, and 13 bases stayed unmatched. Germline values: CDR1 SGHRS, CDR2 YFSETQ. CDR3 loop: CASSFTGGGSKNNEQFF. The CDR3 nucleotides read TGCGCCAGCAGCTTTACTGGTGGCGGGAGTAAGAACAATGAGCAGTTCTTC.

The chain joins TRBV27 to TRBJ2-7; no definite D call. Trimming stripped 6 bases from V and 3 bases from J, with 15 bases between. CDR3 length: 14 amino acids. Germline lookup yields CDR1 MNHEY and CDR2 SMNVEV (reference sequence). As DNA, the CDR3 is TGTGCCAGCAGCGGTCTAGATTCCGGCTACGAGCAGTACTTC. It encodes CASSGLDSGYEQYF.

This chain joins TRBV5-6 and TRBJ2-1, with 7 bases fitting TRBD1. Trimming took 7 bases from V and 3 from J; bases not matched to a gene: 16. Germline lookup yields CDR1 SGHDT and CDR2 YYEEEE. The CDR3 contains 17 residues. The CDR3 here is CASFRNTGEIIYNEQFF. CDR3 nucleotide sequence: TGTGCCAGCTTTCGAAACACAGGGGAGATTATCTACAATGAGCAGTTCTTC.

This chain joins TRBV9 and TRBJ2-1; TRBD2 agrees at 13 bases. Germline CDR1 SGDLS, CDR2 YYNGEE. The CDR3 spans 17 residues. Germline trimming cut 4 bases from V and 6 bases from J; bases unmatched to any gene: 10. CDR3 nucleotides: TGTGCCAGCAGCACAGCCCCACTAGCGGGAGGGGTCAATGAGCAGTTCTTC. Its translation: CASSTAPLAGGVNEQFF.

In its sample, this clone was seen once. V usage is TRBV19 and J usage is TRBJ2-1; D uncertain. The germline CDR1 and CDR2 sequences are LNHDA and SQIVND (reference sequence). V was trimmed by 0 bases and J by 7 bases, leaving 7 bases between them. The CDR3 length is 13 residues. The CDR3 sequence: CASSIDPRNEQFF. The DNA of the CDR3 is TGTGCCAGTAGTATAGATCCCCGGAATGAGCAGTTCTTC. The full variable domain, its missing parts supplied by reference TRBV19 and TRBJ2-1, is DGGITQSPKYLFRKEGQNVTLSCEQNLNHDAMYWYRQDPGQGLRLIYYSQIVNDFQKGDIAEGYSVSREKKESFPLTVTSAQKNPTAFYLCASSIDPRNEQFFGPGTRLTVL.